Reported below is one T cell receptor beta chain. Its antigen remains unidentified. Noted time point: pretreatment peripheral blood. J gave up 7 bases and V 3 bases, and 8 bases lay outside the gene matches. The length of the CDR3 is 16 residues. Germline V gene lookup returns CDR1 SGHDN and CDR2 FVKESK. Sequenced by immunoSEQ multiplex PCR; TCRdb stores in-frame clones only, minus some. The data show tens of thousands of clones, with roughly 89% seen just once and about 15% held by the top ten. The sample belongs to a study of PD-L1 blockade in urothelial cancer. Study conclusions and caveats: At the 3-week point, tumor-associated blood clones expanded more in durable-benefit patients.

The rearrangement joins TRBV14 to TRBJ2-2; TRBD2 matches 10 bases. The sample here was PBMCs, taken around atezolizumab (anti-PD-L1) treatment. The TCR comes from a woman aged 55-70 years with urothelial cancer. The CDR3, as DNA: TGTGCCAGCAGCCAGGTTCCGGGACTAGCGAACGGGGAGCTGTTTTTT. It encodes CASSQVPGLANGELFF.